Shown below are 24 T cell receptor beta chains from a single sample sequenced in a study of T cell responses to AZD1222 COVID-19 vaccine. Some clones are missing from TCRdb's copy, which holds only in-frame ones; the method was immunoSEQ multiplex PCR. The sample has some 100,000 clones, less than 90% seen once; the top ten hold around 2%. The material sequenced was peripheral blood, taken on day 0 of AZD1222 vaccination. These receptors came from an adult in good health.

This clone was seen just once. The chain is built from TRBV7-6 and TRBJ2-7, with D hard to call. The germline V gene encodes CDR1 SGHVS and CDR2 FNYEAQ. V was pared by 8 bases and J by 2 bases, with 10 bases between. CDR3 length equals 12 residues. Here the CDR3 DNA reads TGTGCCAGCGGTCGAACCACCTACGAGCAGTACTTC. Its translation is CASGRTTYEQYF.

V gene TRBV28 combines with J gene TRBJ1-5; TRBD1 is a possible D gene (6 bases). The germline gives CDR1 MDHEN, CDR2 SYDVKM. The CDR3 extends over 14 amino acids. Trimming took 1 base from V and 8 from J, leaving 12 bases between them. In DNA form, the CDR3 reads TGTGCCAGCAGTTTATTCGGGGGCGGGGAGCCCCAGCATTTT. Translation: CASSLFGGGEPQHF. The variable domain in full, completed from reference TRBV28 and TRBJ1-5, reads DVKVTQSSRYLVKRTGEKVFLECVQDMDHENMFWYRQDPGLGLRLIYFSYDVKMKEKGDIPEGYSVSREKKERFSLILESASTNQTSMYLCASSLFGGGEPQHFGDGTRLSIL.

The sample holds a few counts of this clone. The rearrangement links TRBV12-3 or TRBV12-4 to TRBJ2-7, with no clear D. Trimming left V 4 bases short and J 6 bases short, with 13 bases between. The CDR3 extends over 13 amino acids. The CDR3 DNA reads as TGTGCCAGCAGTTCCTCCGGTAGTGGCGAGCAGTACTTC. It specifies CASSSSGSGEQYF.

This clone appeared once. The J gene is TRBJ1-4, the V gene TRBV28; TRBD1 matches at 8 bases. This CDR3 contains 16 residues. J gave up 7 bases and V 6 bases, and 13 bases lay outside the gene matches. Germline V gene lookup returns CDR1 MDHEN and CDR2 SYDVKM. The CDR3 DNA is TGTGCCAGCAGGGACAGGGATAGTGGGTGGGGTGAAAAACTGTTTTTT. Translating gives CASRDRDSGWGEKLFF.

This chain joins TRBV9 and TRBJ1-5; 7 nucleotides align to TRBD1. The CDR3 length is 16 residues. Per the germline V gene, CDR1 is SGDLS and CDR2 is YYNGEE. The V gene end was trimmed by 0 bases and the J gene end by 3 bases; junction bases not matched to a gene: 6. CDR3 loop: CASSVGWQGDNQPQHF. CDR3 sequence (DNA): TGTGCCAGCAGCGTAGGTTGGCAGGGGGACAATCAGCCCCAGCATTTT.

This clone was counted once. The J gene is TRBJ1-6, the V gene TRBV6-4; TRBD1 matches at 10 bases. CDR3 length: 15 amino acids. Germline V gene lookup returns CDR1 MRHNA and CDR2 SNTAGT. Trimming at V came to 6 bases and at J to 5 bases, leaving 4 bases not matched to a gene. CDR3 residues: CASRAGTGDNSPLHF. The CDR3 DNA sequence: TGTGCCAGCAGGGCCGGGACAGGGGATAATTCACCCCTCCACTTT.

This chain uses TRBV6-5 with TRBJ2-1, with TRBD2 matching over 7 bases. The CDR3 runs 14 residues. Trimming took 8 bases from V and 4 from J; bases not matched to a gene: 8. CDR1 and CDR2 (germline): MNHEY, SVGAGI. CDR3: CASGRTSGYNEQFF. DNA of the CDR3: TGTGCCAGCGGACGGACTAGTGGGTACAATGAGCAGTTCTTC.

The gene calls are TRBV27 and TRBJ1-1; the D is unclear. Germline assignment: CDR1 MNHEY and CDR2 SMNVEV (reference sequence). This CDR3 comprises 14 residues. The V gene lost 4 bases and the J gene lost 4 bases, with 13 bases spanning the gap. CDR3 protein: CASSWQQTGTEAFF. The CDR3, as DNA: TGTGCCAGCAGTTGGCAACAGACGGGCACTGAAGCTTTCTTT.

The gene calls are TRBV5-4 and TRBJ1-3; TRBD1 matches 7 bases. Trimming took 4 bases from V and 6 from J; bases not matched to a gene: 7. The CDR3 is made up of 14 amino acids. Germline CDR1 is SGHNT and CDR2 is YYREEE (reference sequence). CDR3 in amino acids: CASSRGTEQNTIYF. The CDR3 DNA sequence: TGTGCCAGCAGCCGAGGGACAGAACAAAACACCATATATTTT.

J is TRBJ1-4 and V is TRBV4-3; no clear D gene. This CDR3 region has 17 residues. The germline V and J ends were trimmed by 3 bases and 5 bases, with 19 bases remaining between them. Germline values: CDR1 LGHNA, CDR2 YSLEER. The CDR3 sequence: CASSQTPSGSENEKLFF. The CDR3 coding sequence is TGCGCCAGCAGCCAGACTCCCAGCGGCAGTGAAAATGAAAAACTGTTTTTT.

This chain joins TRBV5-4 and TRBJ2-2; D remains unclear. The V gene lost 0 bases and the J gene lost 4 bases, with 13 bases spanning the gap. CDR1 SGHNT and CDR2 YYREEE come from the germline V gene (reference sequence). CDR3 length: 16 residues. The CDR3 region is CASSLVGLEVTGELFF. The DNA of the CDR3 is TGTGCCAGCAGCTTGGTAGGCCTTGAGGTCACCGGGGAGCTGTTTTTT.

CDR3 sequence: CASSSWDSSYEQYF. For the CDR3, the DNA is TGTGCCAGCTCATCATGGGACAGCTCCTACGAGCAGTACTTC. The chain couples TRBV18 to TRBJ2-7; the match to TRBD1 covers 7 bases. CDR3 length: 14 amino acids. The V gene end was trimmed by 5 bases and the J gene end by 0 bases; junction bases not matched to a gene: 4. The germline V gene encodes CDR1 KGHSH and CDR2 LQKENI.

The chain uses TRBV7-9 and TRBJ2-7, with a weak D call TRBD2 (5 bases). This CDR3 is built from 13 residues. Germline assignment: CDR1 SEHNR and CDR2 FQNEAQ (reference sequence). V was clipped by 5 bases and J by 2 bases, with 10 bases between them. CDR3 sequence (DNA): TGTGCCAGCAGCCCTCCCGGGGCCTACGAGCAGTACTTC. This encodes CASSPPGAYEQYF.

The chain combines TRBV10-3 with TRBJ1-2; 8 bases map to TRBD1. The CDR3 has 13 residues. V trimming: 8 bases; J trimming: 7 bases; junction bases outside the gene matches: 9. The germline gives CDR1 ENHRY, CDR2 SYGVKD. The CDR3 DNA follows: TGTGCCATCGGACAGGGCAACAACGCTGGCTACACCTTC. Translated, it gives CAIGQGNNAGYTF.

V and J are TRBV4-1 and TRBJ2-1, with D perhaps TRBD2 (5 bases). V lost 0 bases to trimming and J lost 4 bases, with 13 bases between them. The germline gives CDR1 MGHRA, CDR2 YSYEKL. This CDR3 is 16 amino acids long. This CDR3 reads CASSQDMSGPYNEQFF. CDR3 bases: TGCGCCAGCAGCCAAGATATGAGCGGCCCTTACAATGAGCAGTTCTTC.

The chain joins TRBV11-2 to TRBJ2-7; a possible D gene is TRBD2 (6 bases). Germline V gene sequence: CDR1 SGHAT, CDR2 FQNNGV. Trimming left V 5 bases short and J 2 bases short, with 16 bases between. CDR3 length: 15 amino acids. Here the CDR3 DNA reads TGTGCCAGCAGCCCTGTGGGGGTAGCGGCCTACGAGCAGTACTTC. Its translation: CASSPVGVAAYEQYF.

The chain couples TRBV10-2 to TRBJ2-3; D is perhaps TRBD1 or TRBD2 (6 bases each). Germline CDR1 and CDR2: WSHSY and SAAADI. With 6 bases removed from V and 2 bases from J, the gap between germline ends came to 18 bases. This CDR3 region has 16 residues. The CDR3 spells CASRLNRGLLTDTQYF. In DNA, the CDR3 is TGCGCCAGCAGACTGAATCGGGGGCTTCTCACAGATACGCAGTATTTT.

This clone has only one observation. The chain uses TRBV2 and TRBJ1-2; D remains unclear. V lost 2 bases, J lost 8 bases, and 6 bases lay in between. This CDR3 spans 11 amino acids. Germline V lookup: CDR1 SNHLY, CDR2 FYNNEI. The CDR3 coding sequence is TGTGCCAGCAGTGAACATGGCGGCTACACCTTC. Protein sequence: CASSEHGGYTF.

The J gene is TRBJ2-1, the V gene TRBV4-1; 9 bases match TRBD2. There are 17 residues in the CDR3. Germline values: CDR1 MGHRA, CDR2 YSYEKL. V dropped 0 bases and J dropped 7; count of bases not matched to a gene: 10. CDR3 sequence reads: CASSQDGPGLASNEQFF. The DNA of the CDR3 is TGCGCCAGCAGCCAAGACGGTCCTGGACTAGCGTCAAATGAGCAGTTCTTC.

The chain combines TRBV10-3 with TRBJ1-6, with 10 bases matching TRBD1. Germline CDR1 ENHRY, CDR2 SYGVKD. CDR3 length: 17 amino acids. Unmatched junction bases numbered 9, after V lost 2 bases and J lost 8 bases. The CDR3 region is CAISEIKGQGLHSPLHF. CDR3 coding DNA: TGTGCCATCAGTGAGATTAAGGGACAGGGGCTTCATTCACCCCTCCACTTT.

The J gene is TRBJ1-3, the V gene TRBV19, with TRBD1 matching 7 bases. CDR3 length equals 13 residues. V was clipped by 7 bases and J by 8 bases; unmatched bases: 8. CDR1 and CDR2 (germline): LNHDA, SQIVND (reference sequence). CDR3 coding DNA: TGTGCCAGTAAAGACAGGGAGAGCTACACCATATATTTT. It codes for CASKDRESYTIYF.

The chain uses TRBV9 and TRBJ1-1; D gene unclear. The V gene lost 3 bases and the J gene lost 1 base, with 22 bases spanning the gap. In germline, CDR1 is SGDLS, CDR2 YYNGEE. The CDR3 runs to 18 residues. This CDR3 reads CASSGTLEAGETNTEAFF. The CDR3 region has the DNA TGTGCCAGCAGCGGTACCCTGGAGGCAGGCGAAACGAACACTGAAGCTTTCTTT. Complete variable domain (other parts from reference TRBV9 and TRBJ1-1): DSGVTQTPKHLITATGQRVTLRCSPRSGDLSVYWYQQSLDQGLQFLIQYYNGEERAKGNILERFSAQQFPDLHSELNLSSLELGDSALYFCASSGTLEAGETNTEAFFGQGTRLTVV.

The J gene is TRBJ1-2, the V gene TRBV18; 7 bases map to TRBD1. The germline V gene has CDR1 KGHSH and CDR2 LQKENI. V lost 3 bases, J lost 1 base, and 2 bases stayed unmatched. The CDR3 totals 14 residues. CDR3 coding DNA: TGTGCCAGCTCACCCGGACAGGATAACTATGGCTACACCTTC. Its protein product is CASSPGQDNYGYTF.

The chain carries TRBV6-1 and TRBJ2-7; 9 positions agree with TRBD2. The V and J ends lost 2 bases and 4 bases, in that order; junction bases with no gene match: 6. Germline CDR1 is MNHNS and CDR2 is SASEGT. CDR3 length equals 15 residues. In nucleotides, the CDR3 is TGTGCCAGCAGTGAATCGATCCTAGCGGGGTACGAGCAGTACTTC. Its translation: CASSESILAGYEQYF.